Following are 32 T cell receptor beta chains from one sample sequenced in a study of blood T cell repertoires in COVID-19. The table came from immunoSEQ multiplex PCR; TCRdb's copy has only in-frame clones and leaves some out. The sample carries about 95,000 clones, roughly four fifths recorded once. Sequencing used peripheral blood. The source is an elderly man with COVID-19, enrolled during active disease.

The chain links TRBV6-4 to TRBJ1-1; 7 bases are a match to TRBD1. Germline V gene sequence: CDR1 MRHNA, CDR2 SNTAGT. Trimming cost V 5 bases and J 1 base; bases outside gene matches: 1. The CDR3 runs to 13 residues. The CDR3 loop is CASSRTGNTEAFF. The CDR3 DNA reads TGTGCCAGCAGTAGGACAGGGAACACTGAAGCTTTCTTT.

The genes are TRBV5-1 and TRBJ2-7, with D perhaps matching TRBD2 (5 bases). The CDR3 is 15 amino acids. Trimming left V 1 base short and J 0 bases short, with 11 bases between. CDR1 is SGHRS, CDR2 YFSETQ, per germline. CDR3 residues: CASSLMGASSYEQYF. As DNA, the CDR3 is TGCGCCAGCAGCTTGATGGGAGCCTCCTCCTACGAGCAGTACTTC. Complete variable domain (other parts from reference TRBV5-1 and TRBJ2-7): KAGVTQTPRYLIKTRGQQVTLSCSPISGHRSVSWYQQTPGQGLQFLFEYFSETQRNKGNFPGRFSGRQFSNSRSEMNVSTLELGDSALYLCASSLMGASSYEQYFGPGTRLTVT.

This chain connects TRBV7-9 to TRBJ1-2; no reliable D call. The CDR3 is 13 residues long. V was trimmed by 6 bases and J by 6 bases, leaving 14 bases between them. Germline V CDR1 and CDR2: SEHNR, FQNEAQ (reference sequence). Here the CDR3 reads CASSPSSLNGYTF. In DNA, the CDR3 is TGTGCCAGCAGTCCCAGTTCCCTTAATGGCTACACCTTC.

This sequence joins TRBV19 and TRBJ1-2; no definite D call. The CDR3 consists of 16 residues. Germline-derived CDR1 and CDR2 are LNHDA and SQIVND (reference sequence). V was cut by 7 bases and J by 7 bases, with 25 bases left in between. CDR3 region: CASTTFGVGLGGGYTF. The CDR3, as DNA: TGTGCCAGTACCACGTTTGGTGTCGGTCTAGGAGGTGGCTACACCTTC.

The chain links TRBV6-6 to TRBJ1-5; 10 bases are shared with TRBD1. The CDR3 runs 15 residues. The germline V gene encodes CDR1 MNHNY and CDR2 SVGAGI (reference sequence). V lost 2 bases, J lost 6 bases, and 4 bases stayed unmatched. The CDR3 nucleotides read TGTGCCAGCAGTTACCGGGACAGGGGTAGTCAGCCCCAGCATTTT. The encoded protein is CASSYRDRGSQPQHF.

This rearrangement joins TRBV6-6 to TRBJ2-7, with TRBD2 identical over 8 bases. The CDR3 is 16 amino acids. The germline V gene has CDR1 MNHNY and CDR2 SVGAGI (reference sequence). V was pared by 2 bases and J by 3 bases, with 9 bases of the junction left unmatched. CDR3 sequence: CASSYTTGGPLYEQYF. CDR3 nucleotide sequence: TGTGCCAGCAGTTACACAACGGGAGGGCCTCTCTACGAGCAGTACTTC.

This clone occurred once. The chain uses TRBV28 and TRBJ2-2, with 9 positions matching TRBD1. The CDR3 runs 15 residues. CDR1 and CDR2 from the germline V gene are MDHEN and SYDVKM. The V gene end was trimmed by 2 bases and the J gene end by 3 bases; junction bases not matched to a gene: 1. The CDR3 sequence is CASSLGTGYTGELFF. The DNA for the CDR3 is TGTGCCAGCAGTTTAGGGACAGGGTACACCGGGGAGCTGTTTTTT.

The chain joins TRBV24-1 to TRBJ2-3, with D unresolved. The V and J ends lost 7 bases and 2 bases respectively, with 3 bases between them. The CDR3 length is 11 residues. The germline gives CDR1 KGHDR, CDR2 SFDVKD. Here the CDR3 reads CATSFTDTQYF. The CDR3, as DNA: TGTGCCACCAGCTTCACAGATACGCAGTATTTT.

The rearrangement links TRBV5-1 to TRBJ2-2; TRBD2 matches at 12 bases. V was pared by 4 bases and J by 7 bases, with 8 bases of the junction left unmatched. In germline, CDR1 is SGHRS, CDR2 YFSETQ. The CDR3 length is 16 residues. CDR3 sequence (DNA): TGCGCCAGCAGCCCGACTAGCGGGAGTTTCGGCGGGGAGCTGTTTTTT. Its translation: CASSPTSGSFGGELFF.

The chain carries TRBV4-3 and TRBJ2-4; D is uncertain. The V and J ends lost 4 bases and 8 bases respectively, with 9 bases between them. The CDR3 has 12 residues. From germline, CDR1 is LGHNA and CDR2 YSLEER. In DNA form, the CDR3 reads TGCGCCAGCAGCCCTTTAGGAGACATTCAGTACTTC. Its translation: CASSPLGDIQYF.

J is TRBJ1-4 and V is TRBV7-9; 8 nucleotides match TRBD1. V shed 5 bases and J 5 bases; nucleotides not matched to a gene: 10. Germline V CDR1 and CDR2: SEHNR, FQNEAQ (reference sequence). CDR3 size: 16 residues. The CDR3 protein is CASSLGGGTGNEKLFF. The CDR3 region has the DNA TGTGCCAGCAGCCTGGGGGGAGGGACAGGCAATGAAAAACTGTTTTTT.

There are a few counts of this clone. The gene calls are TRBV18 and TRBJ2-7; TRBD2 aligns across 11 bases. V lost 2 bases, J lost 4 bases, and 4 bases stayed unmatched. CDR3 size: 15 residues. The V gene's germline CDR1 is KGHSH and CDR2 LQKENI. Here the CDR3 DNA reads TGTGCCAGCTCACCAGGACTAGCGGGTAAATACGAGCAGTACTTC. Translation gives CASSPGLAGKYEQYF.

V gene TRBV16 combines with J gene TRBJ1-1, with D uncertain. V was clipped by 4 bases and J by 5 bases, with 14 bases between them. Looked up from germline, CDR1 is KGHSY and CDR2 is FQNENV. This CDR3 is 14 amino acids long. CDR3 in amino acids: CASSPRVGRTEAFF. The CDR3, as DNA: TGTGCCAGCAGCCCAAGGGTCGGGAGAACTGAAGCTTTCTTT.

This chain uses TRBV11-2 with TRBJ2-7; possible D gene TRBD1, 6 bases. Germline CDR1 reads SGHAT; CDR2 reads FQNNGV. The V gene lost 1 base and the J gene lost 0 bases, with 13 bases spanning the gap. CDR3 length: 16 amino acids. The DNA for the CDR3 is TGTGCCAGCAGCTTAGGGGGGCATAGGAGCTCCTACGAGCAGTACTTC. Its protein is CASSLGGHRSSYEQYF.

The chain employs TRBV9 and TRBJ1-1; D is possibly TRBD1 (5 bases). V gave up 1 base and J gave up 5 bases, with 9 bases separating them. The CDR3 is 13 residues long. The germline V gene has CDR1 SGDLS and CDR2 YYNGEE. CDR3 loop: CASSVTGGTEAFF. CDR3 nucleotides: TGTGCCAGCAGCGTAACGGGGGGAACTGAAGCTTTCTTT.

CDR3 in amino acids: CASSLGNPGQGFYGYTF. CDR3 DNA sequence: TGTGCCAGCAGCTTGGGTAATCCGGGACAGGGCTTTTATGGCTACACCTTC. The chain uses TRBV5-4 and TRBJ1-2; 9 bases are a match to TRBD1. CDR1 and CDR2 (germline): SGHNT, YYREEE (reference sequence). V shed 0 bases and J 5 bases; nucleotides not matched to a gene: 11. The CDR3 is made up of 17 amino acids.

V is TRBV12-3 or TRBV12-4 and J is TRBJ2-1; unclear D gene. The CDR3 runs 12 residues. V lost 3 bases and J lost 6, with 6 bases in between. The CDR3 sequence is CASSFLSNEQFF. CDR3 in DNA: TGTGCCAGCAGTTTCCTTAGCAATGAGCAGTTCTTC.

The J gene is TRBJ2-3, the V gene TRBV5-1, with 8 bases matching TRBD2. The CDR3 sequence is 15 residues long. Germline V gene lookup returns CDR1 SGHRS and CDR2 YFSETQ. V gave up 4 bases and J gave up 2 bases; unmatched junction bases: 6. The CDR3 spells CASSRAGEPTDTQYF. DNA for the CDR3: TGCGCCAGCAGCAGAGCGGGAGAGCCCACAGATACGCAGTATTTT. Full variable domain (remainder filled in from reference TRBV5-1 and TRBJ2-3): KAGVTQTPRYLIKTRGQQVTLSCSPISGHRSVSWYQQTPGQGLQFLFEYFSETQRNKGNFPGRFSGRQFSNSRSEMNVSTLELGDSALYLCASSRAGEPTDTQYFGPGTRLTVL.

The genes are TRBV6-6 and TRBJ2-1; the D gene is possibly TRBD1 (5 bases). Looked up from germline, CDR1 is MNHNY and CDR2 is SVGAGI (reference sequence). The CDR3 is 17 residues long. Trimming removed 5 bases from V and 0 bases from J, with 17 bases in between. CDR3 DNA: TGTGCCAGCAGTCAGCCAGGGCGGACGAACTCCTACAATGAGCAGTTCTTC. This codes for CASSQPGRTNSYNEQFF.

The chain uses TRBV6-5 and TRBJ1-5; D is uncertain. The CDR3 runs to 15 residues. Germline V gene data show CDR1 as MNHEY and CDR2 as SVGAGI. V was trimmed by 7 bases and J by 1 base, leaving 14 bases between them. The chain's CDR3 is CASMNRMLSNQPQHF. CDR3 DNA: TGTGCCAGCATGAATAGAATGTTGAGCAATCAGCCCCAGCATTTT.

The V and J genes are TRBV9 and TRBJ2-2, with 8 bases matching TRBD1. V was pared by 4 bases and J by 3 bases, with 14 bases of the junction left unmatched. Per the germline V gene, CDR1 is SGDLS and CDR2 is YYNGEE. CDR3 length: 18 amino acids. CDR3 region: CASSPQSLGQGHTGELFF. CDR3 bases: TGTGCCAGCAGCCCCCAATCCCTCGGACAGGGCCACACCGGGGAGCTGTTTTTT.

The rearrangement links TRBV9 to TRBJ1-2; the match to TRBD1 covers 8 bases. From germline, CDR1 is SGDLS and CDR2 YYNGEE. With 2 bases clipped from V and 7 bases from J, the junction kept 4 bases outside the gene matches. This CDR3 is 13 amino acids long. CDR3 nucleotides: TGTGCCAGCAGCGTCTCAGGGGGCGTTGGCTACACCTTC. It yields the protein CASSVSGGVGYTF.

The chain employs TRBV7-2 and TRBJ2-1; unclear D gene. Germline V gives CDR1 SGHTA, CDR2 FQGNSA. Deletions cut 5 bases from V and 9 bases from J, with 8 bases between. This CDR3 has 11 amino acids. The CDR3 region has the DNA TGTGCCAGCAGCCCTACCGCTGAGCAGTTCTTC. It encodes CASSPTAEQFF.

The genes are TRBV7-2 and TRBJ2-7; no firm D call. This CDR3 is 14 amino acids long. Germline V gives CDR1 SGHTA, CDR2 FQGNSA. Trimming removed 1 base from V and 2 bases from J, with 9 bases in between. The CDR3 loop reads CASSLGPNTYEQYF. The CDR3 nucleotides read TGTGCCAGCAGCTTAGGGCCCAATACCTACGAGCAGTACTTC.

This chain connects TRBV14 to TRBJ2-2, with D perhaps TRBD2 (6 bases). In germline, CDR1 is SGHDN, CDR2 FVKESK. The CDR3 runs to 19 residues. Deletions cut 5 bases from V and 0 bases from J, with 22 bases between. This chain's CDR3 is CASSARGGIFYANTGELFF. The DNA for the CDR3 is TGTGCCAGCAGCGCCCGTGGGGGGATTTTCTACGCGAACACCGGGGAGCTGTTTTTT.

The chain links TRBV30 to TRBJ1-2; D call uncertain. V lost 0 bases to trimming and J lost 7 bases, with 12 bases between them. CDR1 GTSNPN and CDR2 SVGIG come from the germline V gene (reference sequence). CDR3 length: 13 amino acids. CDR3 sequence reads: CAWSVQAPGGYTF. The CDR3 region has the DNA TGTGCCTGGAGTGTACAAGCCCCGGGTGGCTACACCTTC.

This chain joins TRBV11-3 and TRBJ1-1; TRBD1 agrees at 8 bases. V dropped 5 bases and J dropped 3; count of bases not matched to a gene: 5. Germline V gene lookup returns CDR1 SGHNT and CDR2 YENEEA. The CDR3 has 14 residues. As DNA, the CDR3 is TGTGCCAGCAGCCCGGGACAGGAGGACACTGAAGCTTTCTTT. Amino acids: CASSPGQEDTEAFF.

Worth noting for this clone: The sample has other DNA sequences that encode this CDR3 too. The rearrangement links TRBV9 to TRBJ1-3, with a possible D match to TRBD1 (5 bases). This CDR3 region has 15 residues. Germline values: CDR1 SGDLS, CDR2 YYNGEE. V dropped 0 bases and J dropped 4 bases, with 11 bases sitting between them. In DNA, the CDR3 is TGTGCCAGCAGCGTAGAGGGGCAGGGAGGAAACACCATATATTTT. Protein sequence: CASSVEGQGGNTIYF.

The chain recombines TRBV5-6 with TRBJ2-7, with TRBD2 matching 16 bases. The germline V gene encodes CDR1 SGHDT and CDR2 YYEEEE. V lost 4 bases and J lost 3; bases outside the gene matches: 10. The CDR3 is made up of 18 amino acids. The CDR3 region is CASSQGLAGGQTFYEQYF. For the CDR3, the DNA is TGTGCCAGCAGCCAGGGACTAGCGGGGGGGCAGACCTTCTACGAGCAGTACTTC.

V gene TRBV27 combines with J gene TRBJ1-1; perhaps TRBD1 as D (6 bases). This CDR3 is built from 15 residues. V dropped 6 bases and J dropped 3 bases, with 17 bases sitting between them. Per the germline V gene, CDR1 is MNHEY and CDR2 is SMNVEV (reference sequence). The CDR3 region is CASRGRGGFYTEAFF. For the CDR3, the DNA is TGTGCCAGCAGGGGCAGGGGCGGGTTTTACACTGAAGCTTTCTTT.

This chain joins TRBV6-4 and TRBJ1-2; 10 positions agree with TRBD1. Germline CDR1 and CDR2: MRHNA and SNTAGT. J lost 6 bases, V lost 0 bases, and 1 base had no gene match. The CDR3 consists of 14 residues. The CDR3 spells CASSDSGQGDGYTF. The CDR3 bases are TGTGCCAGCAGTGACTCTGGACAGGGGGATGGCTACACCTTC.

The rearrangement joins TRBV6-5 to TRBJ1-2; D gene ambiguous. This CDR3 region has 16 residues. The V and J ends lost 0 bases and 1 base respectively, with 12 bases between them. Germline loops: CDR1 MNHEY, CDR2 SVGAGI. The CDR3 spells CASSYSRRGVNYGYTF. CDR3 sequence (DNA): TGTGCCAGCAGTTACTCTAGACGGGGAGTTAACTATGGCTACACCTTC.